These 14 T cell receptor beta chains were sequenced from one sample in a study of blood T cell repertoires in COVID-19. Data came from immunoSEQ multiplex PCR; TCRdb stores just in-frame clones and leaves some out. This table holds 350,000 to 400,000 clones, 70% to 90% found once. The specimen sequenced was PBMCs or T cells enriched from blood (not recorded which). The receptors stem from a young woman who had recovered from COVID-19.

Here the CDR3 DNA reads TGTGCCAGCAGCACCGGGACAGCCTTCCCCTACGAGCAGTACTTC. Amino acid sequence: CASSTGTAFPYEQYF. This chain joins TRBV5-6 and TRBJ2-7; TRBD1 aligns across 7 bases. V lost 4 bases to trimming and J lost 2 bases; unmatched junction nucleotides: 9. CDR3 length: 15 amino acids. Germline-derived CDR1 and CDR2 are SGHDT and YYEEEE.

The chain joins TRBV5-4 to TRBJ1-2; a possible D gene is TRBD1 (5 bases). V dropped 4 bases and J dropped 5 bases, with 9 bases sitting between them. In germline, CDR1 is SGHNT, CDR2 YYREEE (reference sequence). This CDR3 spans 12 amino acids. The CDR3 region has the DNA TGTGCCAGCAGCCCTGGGGGGTATGGCTACACCTTC. Encoded protein: CASSPGGYGYTF.

The gene calls are TRBV2 and TRBJ1-4; 7 bases map to TRBD1. The CDR3 has 14 amino acids. Germline assignment: CDR1 SNHLY and CDR2 FYNNEI. The V segment lost 4 bases and the J segment 7 bases; nucleotides outside the gene matches: 6. CDR3 coding DNA: TGTGCCAGCAGTGTCATCAGGGGGAGTGAAAAACTGTTTTTT. Translating it yields CASSVIRGSEKLFF. Complete variable domain (other parts from reference TRBV2 and TRBJ1-4): EPEVTQTPSHQVTQMGQEVILRCVPISNHLYFYWYRQILGQKVEFLVSFYNNEISEKSEIFDDQFSVERPDGSNFTLKIRSTKLEDSAMYFCASSVIRGSEKLFFGSGTQLSVL.

The gene calls are TRBV5-3 and TRBJ2-7, with 7 bases matching TRBD2. TRBV5-3 is marked as an open reading frame, function uncertain. The CDR3 runs 16 residues. Trimming removed 4 bases from V and 0 bases from J; junction bases left unmatched: 10. Here the CDR3 DNA reads TGTGCCAGAAGCGTACCAGCGGGGCGACTCTCCTACGAGCAGTACTTC. Translated: CARSVPAGRLSYEQYF.

The DNA for the CDR3 is TGTGCCAGCAGCGTAGATACGGGCGGGGGGACCCAGTACTTC. Protein sequence: CASSVDTGGGTQYF. The V gene is TRBV9, the J gene TRBJ2-5, with 7 bases aligning to TRBD2. V trimming: 0 bases; J trimming: 7 bases; junction bases outside the gene matches: 6. Germline lookup yields CDR1 SGDLS and CDR2 YYNGEE. The CDR3 runs 14 residues.

This clone was seen only once. The J gene is TRBJ1-4, the V gene TRBV4-1; D is undetermined. Trimming pared 6 bases from V and 5 bases from J, leaving 7 bases between. Germline CDR1 and CDR2: MGHRA and YSYEKL. The length of the CDR3 is 12 residues. CDR3 coding DNA: TGCGCCAGCAGGCGAGGCAATGAAAAACTGTTTTTT. Protein: CASRRGNEKLFF.

V usage is TRBV5-1 and J usage is TRBJ2-7; 7 bases align to TRBD1. Trimming removed 6 bases from V and 0 bases from J; junction bases left unmatched: 9. Germline V lookup: CDR1 SGHRS, CDR2 YFSETQ. There are 15 residues in the CDR3. Here the CDR3 DNA reads TGCGCCAGCACCGCCGACAGGGCGAGCTCCTACGAGCAGTACTTC. Its protein is CASTADRASSYEQYF.

The CDR3 loop reads CASSLQGGASNQPQHF. CDR3 bases: TGTGCCAGCTCACTACAGGGAGGGGCGAGCAATCAGCCCCAGCATTTT. The gene calls are TRBV18 and TRBJ1-5, with D maybe TRBD1 (6 bases). This CDR3 comprises 16 residues. Germline CDR1 reads KGHSH; CDR2 reads LQKENI. Trimming removed 4 bases at V and 1 base at J, with 14 bases between.

This clone was counted a few times. The chain combines TRBV7-9 with TRBJ2-7; the match to TRBD2 covers 12 bases. Germline V gene data show CDR1 as SEHNR and CDR2 as FQNEAQ (reference sequence). The junction had 9 bases not matched to a gene; V was cut back by 5 bases and J by 4 bases. This CDR3 has 16 amino acids. CDR3 region: CASSEIGLAGLYEQYF. The CDR3 coding sequence is TGTGCCAGCAGCGAGATAGGACTAGCGGGGTTATACGAGCAGTACTTC. The entire variable domain, with the rest obtained from reference TRBV7-9 and TRBJ2-7, is as follows: DTGVSQNPRHKITKRGQNVTFRCDPISEHNRLYWYRQTLGQGPEFLTYFQNEAQLEKSRLLSDRFSAERPKGSFSTLEIQRTEQGDSAMYLCASSEIGLAGLYEQYFGPGTRLTVT.

On this clone: Other DNA sequences in the sample encode the same CDR3. This sequence joins TRBV5-1 and TRBJ1-1, with 7 bases lining up with TRBD1. Per germline, CDR1 SGHRS and CDR2 YFSETQ. The CDR3 contains 15 residues. Trimming at V came to 0 bases and at J to 1 base, leaving 3 bases not matched to a gene. The CDR3 coding sequence is TGCGCCAGCAGCTTGGACAGGGGTTGGAACACTGAAGCTTTCTTT. Its translation is CASSLDRGWNTEAFF.

The chain uses TRBV5-8 and TRBJ1-1, with D possibly matching TRBD1 (5 bases). CDR3 size: 13 residues. V shed 2 bases and J shed 1 base, with 6 bases lying between them. The germline CDR1 and CDR2 sequences are SGHTS and YDEGEE. This CDR3 reads CASSLTGNTEAFF. CDR3 bases: TGTGCCAGCAGCTTAACAGGGAACACTGAAGCTTTCTTT.

The rearrangement uses TRBV6-5 and TRBJ1-1; perhaps TRBD1 as D (6 bases). Germline-derived CDR1 and CDR2 are MNHEY and SVGAGI. CDR3 size: 14 residues. Trimming shortened V by 8 bases and J by 3 bases, and 16 bases separated the two germline ends. The CDR3 protein is CASRATGLHTEAFF. DNA for the CDR3: TGTGCCAGCCGCGCGACAGGACTTCACACTGAAGCTTTCTTT.

This clone was picked up a small number of times. The rearrangement uses TRBV2 and TRBJ1-6; 7 nucleotides agree with TRBD1. The V gene's germline CDR1 is SNHLY and CDR2 FYNNEI. The CDR3 spans 15 residues. The CDR3 sequence is CAPLEGGQGNSPLHF. In DNA form, the CDR3 reads TGTGCACCCCTGGAAGGGGGCCAGGGGAATTCACCCCTCCACTTT.

The CDR3 DNA reads TGTGCCAGCAGCCAGCTTCCAGGGGGCGGGTACGAGCAGTACTTC. Amino acid sequence: CASSQLPGGGYEQYF. The J gene is TRBJ2-7, the V gene TRBV3-1 (or the pseudogene TRBV3-2); 8 nucleotides line up with TRBD1. CDR1 and CDR2 (germline): LGHDT, YNNKEL (reference sequence). V lost 3 bases to trimming and J lost 4 bases; unmatched junction nucleotides: 8. This CDR3 region has 15 residues.